The T cell receptor (beta chain) described here comes from a study of human T cells and chemical hapten exposure (dated by TCRdb to about 2021). A note on the overall study: Libraries were pooled for sequencing, and variation in per-sample TCR yields was attributed mainly to small differences in library volumes within the pool. In alopecia patients, the study followed how the peripheral blood TCR repertoire changed in vivo over primary and secondary sensitization to diphenylcyclopropenone (DPC), a hapten.

Findings and caveats that apply to the study as a whole: Repeated subsampling changed both the strength of the expansion versus patch-test correlation and the threshold at which that correlation became significant. The number of TCRs above 1 in 1000 frequency did not change with DPC sensitization; there was no evidence of global repertoire structure alterations.

Total RNA was extracted from unfractionated whole blood that had been collected in Tempus Blood RNA tubes. Five or six healthy volunteers were used as TCR sequencing controls and were bled at day 0, 2 weeks and 6 weeks. The germline V gene specifies SGHRS as CDR1 and YFSETQ as CDR2. The CDR3 holds 14 amino acids from the cysteine to the phenylalanine. CDR3 DNA only is kept here, 42 bases in frame from base 1. V is clipped by 4 bases and J by 2 bases, and the sequence between their germline boundaries is 13 bases long. Regarding this clonotype: Its specific antigen is unknown. No clone much larger than this one lies a single base away; base qualities are absent.

During library preparation, unique molecular identifiers were attached to individual cDNA molecules so that TCRs could be counted quantitatively and reproducibly. For every blood RNA sample, sequencing covered both the TCR alpha and TCR beta chains. Per the source publication's procedure: Samples had a median of roughly 87,000 TCRs, with a range from roughly 23,224 to 750,000. The Decombinator software suite was used to annotate V, J and CDR3 in the TCR reads. Every sample was subsampled to the same number of TCRs (28,000) for the PS versus PT1 abundance plots. Expanded TCRs were defined as absent before sensitization and observed at least eight times at the 2-week time point. TCRdb ran its own pipeline on the public reads, namely fastp trimming at Q25 and MiXCR clone calling, and kept in-frame beta chains. Entries that share a CDR3 protein sequence are merged under the most common genes and DNA. The V and J calls reflect TCRdb's pipeline rather than the authors' work. This sample is represented by about 120,000 distinct CDR3 sequences; 6.5% to 10% of them were singletons. Clones ranked in the top ten supply over 1.1% of the sample.

The sequence joins TRBV5-1 to TRBJ2-7; TRBD1 is a weak D gene call, 7 bases matching. Sequencing was carried out using whole blood. The receptor comes from a human donor in good health. Some clones in this sample may be carry-over from other donors' samples. Donor details come from another sample of the same person, matched by shared clones. DNA sequence: TGCGCCAGCAGCCCCAGGGGGGTGCCCTACGAGCAGTACTTC. Protein translation: CASSPRGVPYEQYF.